These 25 T cell receptor beta chains were all obtained from the same sample, sequenced in a study of vaccination effects on CD4 cells after COVID-19. For these receptors, no antigen is known. TCRdb's table, derived via immunoSEQ multiplex PCR, lists solely in-frame clones and lacks some. Here the sample spans approximately 30,000 clones, approximately 70% being singletons. Before sequencing took place, the ViraFEST assay used viral peptide pools to expand antigen-specific CD4+ T cells. Following culture for about 11 days, CD4+ T cells were isolated. Having tested negative for nucleocapsid antibodies, the vaccine recipients showed no prior SARS-CoV-2 infection. This specimen was CD4+ T cells from PBMCs cultured with HCoV-NL63 spike peptides, taken before COVID-19 vaccination. These TCRs come from a human donor who received a COVID-19 vaccine.

The chain joins TRBV5-4 to TRBJ2-3, with no clear D. Deletions cut 5 bases from V and 5 bases from J, with 9 bases between. Germline values: CDR1 SGHNT, CDR2 YYREEE (reference sequence). The CDR3 length is 12 residues. As DNA, the CDR3 is TGTGCCAGCAGTAGACTTCTAGATACGCAGTATTTT. Its protein is CASSRLLDTQYF.

In this sample, this clone turned up once. The chain is built from TRBV6-5 and TRBJ2-5; 12 bases are shared with TRBD2. Germline V CDR1 and CDR2: MNHEY, SVGAGI. The V segment lost 6 bases and the J segment 3 bases; nucleotides outside the gene matches: 2. The CDR3 length is 14 residues. This CDR3 is CASSRLAGEETQYF. The CDR3 DNA is TGTGCCAGCAGCAGACTAGCGGGGGAAGAGACCCAGTACTTC.

J is TRBJ1-3 and V is TRBV5-8; 9 bases agree with TRBD1. Germline lookup yields CDR1 SGHTS and CDR2 YDEGEE. Losses at the gene ends were 3 bases for V and 0 bases for J; bases not matched to a gene: 7. The CDR3 is made up of 17 amino acids. The CDR3 DNA sequence: TGTGCCAGCAGCTCGTCCCGGGACAGGGCCTCTGGAAACACCATATATTTT. Its translation is CASSSSRDRASGNTIYF.

This chain joins TRBV11-2 and TRBJ2-1; D possibly corresponds to TRBD2 (5 bases). CDR3 size: 15 residues. Per germline, CDR1 SGHAT and CDR2 FQNNGV. The ends were cut back, 0 bases at V and 2 bases at J, with 8 bases in the middle. CDR3 DNA sequence: TGTGCCAGCAGCTTAGAGGGGAGTACCTACAATGAGCAGTTCTTC. It translates to CASSLEGSTYNEQFF.

The chain links TRBV5-1 to TRBJ1-4; no clear D gene. V dropped 0 bases and J dropped 0 bases, with 6 bases sitting between them. The length of the CDR3 is 15 residues. Germline lookup yields CDR1 SGHRS and CDR2 YFSETQ. The CDR3 loop reads CASSLAGTTNEKLFF. The CDR3, as DNA: TGCGCCAGCAGCTTGGCCGGAACAACTAATGAAAAACTGTTTTTT.

Here the CDR3 reads CASSFGQGIGNEQFF. Here the CDR3 DNA reads TGTGCCAGCAGCTTTGGACAGGGGATTGGGAATGAGCAGTTCTTC. The chain employs TRBV11-2 and TRBJ2-1; 9 bases map to TRBD1. CDR3 length equals 15 residues. V lost 3 bases and J lost 7; bases outside the gene matches: 7. Germline assignment: CDR1 SGHAT and CDR2 FQNNGV.

The table lists this clone with a few counts. The CDR3 DNA reads TGTGCCAGTAGTGGGGGGGCTCTTGAAAAACTGTTTTTT. This gives the protein CASSGGALEKLFF. The gene calls are TRBV12-3 or TRBV12-4 and TRBJ1-4; tentatively, D is TRBD1 (6 bases). The CDR3 is 13 residues long. Trimming took off 9 bases at V and 7 bases at J, with 15 bases between the two ends.

This clone was seen just once. The chain joins TRBV10-3 to TRBJ2-5; a weak D match, TRBD1 (6 bases). The germline V and J ends were trimmed by 0 bases and 5 bases, with 10 bases remaining between them. CDR1 ENHRY and CDR2 SYGVKD come from the germline V gene. The CDR3 has 14 amino acids. CDR3 bases: TGTGCCATCAGTGAGTCAGGGGGTCGGGAGACCCAGTACTTC. The encoded protein is CAISESGGRETQYF.

V gene TRBV5-4 combines with J gene TRBJ2-2; 9 bases are shared with TRBD1. From germline, CDR1 is SGHNT and CDR2 YYREEE (reference sequence). CDR3 length: 16 residues. V shed 0 bases and J 0 bases; nucleotides not matched to a gene: 0. The chain's CDR3 is CASSLGQGANTGELFF. The DNA for the CDR3 is TGTGCCAGCAGCTTGGGACAGGGGGCGAACACCGGGGAGCTGTTTTTT. The complete variable domain, with remaining parts taken from reference TRBV5-4 and TRBJ2-2, reads ETGVTQSPTHLIKTRGQQVTLRCSSQSGHNTVSWYQQALGQGPQFIFQYYREEENGRGNFPPRFSGLQFPNYSSELNVNALELDDSALYLCASSLGQGANTGELFFGEGSRLTVL.

Judged by abundance, this clone is hyperexpanded. The J gene is TRBJ1-1, the V gene TRBV6-5; maybe TRBD1 (6 bases). Trimming removed 8 bases from V and 0 bases from J, with 10 bases in between. In germline, CDR1 is MNHEY, CDR2 SVGAGI. This CDR3 is 13 amino acids long. Written as DNA, the CDR3 is TGTGCCAGCGGCCAGGGGTTGAACACTGAAGCTTTCTTT. It yields the protein CASGQGLNTEAFF.

This chain uses TRBV12-3 or TRBV12-4 with TRBJ2-5; D remains ambiguous. The CDR3 runs to 13 residues. V was trimmed by 7 bases and J by 6 bases, leaving 15 bases between them. The CDR3 region is CASTPGWLQTQYF. The CDR3 DNA sequence: TGTGCCAGCACCCCTGGGTGGTTGCAGACCCAGTACTTC.

The genes are TRBV28 and TRBJ1-5; D call uncertain. The germline V gene encodes CDR1 MDHEN and CDR2 SYDVKM. The CDR3 has 12 amino acids. Trimming stripped 3 bases from V and 5 bases from J, with 5 bases between. CDR3 amino acids: CASSLGYQPQHF. CDR3 coding DNA: TGTGCCAGCAGTTTGGGGTATCAGCCCCAGCATTTT.

The gene calls are TRBV25-1 and TRBJ2-5; TRBD1 aligns across 8 bases. Germline CDR1 is MGHDK and CDR2 is SYGVNS. The CDR3 runs to 14 residues. V shed 5 bases, J shed 5 bases, and the junction held 7 bases outside the gene matches. In DNA, the CDR3 is TGTGCCAGCAGTACAGGGGGGTTAAAGGAGACCCAGTACTTC. The encoded protein is CASSTGGLKETQYF.

The chain links TRBV9 to TRBJ1-1, with D tentatively TRBD1 (6 bases). The germline gives CDR1 SGDLS, CDR2 YYNGEE. The V end was cut by 4 bases, the J end by 1 base, with 11 bases between. CDR3 length equals 14 residues. This CDR3 reads CASSSGQTNTEAFF. DNA of the CDR3: TGTGCCAGCAGCTCCGGACAGACGAACACTGAAGCTTTCTTT.

This clone was recorded once. The chain recombines TRBV7-9 with TRBJ1-1; D uncertain. The germline gives CDR1 SEHNR, CDR2 FQNEAQ (reference sequence). Trimming took off 5 bases at V and 5 bases at J, with 9 bases between the two ends. The CDR3 spans 12 residues. This chain's CDR3 is CASSQTGTEAFF. The CDR3 DNA sequence: TGTGCCAGCAGCCAGACTGGGACTGAAGCTTTCTTT.

This clone showed up just once. The chain couples TRBV19 to TRBJ1-1; D might be TRBD1 (5 bases). CDR1 and CDR2 (germline): LNHDA, SQIVND (reference sequence). V was clipped by 5 bases and J by 10 bases, with 14 bases between them. The CDR3 length is 12 residues. CDR3 nucleotide sequence: TGTGCCAGTAGTCGTGACGGGGGAGTAGCTTTCTTT. It specifies CASSRDGGVAFF.

This chain links TRBV20-1 with TRBJ2-7; perhaps TRBD2 as D (5 bases). The germline CDR1 and CDR2 sequences are DFQATT and SNEGSKA (reference sequence). V was pared by 1 base and J by 4 bases, with 5 bases between. The CDR3 totals 11 residues. CDR3 sequence: CSARGEYEQYF. DNA for the CDR3: TGCAGTGCTAGAGGGGAGTACGAGCAGTACTTC.

The genes are TRBV19 and TRBJ1-1; D uncertain. Trimming removed 1 base from V and 1 base from J, with 7 bases in between. The V gene's germline CDR1 is LNHDA and CDR2 SQIVND (reference sequence). The CDR3 contains 14 residues. The CDR3 protein is CASSIGLTNTEAFF. The CDR3, as DNA: TGTGCCAGTAGTATAGGTCTTACGAACACTGAAGCTTTCTTT.

The V gene is TRBV5-1, the J gene TRBJ1-1; D gene uncertain. Trimming removed 1 base at V and 6 bases at J, with 7 bases between. The CDR3 extends over 12 amino acids. Germline values: CDR1 SGHRS, CDR2 YFSETQ. The CDR3 loop reads CASSLSGSEAFF. The CDR3 nucleotides read TGCGCCAGCAGCTTGTCGGGGTCTGAAGCTTTCTTT.

The rearrangement links TRBV5-1 to TRBJ1-2; 8 bases are shared with TRBD1. Per germline, CDR1 SGHRS and CDR2 YFSETQ. The CDR3 sequence is 13 residues long. V lost 1 base to trimming and J lost 6 bases; unmatched junction nucleotides: 2. The CDR3 reads CASSLSGGDGYTF. The CDR3 bases are TGCGCCAGCAGCTTGTCAGGGGGCGATGGCTACACCTTC.

This clone was seen only a few times. J is TRBJ2-2 and V is TRBV18, with 8 bases identical to TRBD1. This CDR3 comprises 16 residues. Trimming removed 4 bases from V and 2 bases from J; junction bases left unmatched: 6. CDR1 is KGHSH and CDR2 is LQKENI in the germline V gene. The CDR3 bases are TGTGCCAGCTCACGTACCGGGACAGGCAACACCGGGGAGCTGTTTTTT. Its protein product is CASSRTGTGNTGELFF.

The genes are TRBV2 and TRBJ1-1, with 12 bases matching TRBD1. The CDR3 is 14 amino acids. V gave up 6 bases and J gave up 4 bases; unmatched junction bases: 3. Germline CDR1 reads SNHLY; CDR2 reads FYNNEI. The CDR3 loop is CASRGQGAGTEAFF. The DNA of the CDR3 is TGTGCCAGCAGGGGACAGGGGGCTGGCACTGAAGCTTTCTTT.

This chain connects TRBV5-1 to TRBJ2-2; a weak D match, TRBD1 (6 bases). Trimming shortened V by 4 bases and J by 4 bases, and 14 bases separated the two germline ends. Germline V gives CDR1 SGHRS, CDR2 YFSETQ. The CDR3 is 15 amino acids. The CDR3 sequence is CASSLNQGSTGELFF. CDR3 DNA sequence: TGCGCCAGCAGCCTTAATCAGGGGAGCACCGGGGAGCTGTTTTTT.

The V and J genes are TRBV27 and TRBJ2-1, with 7 bases aligning to TRBD1. Germline CDR1 MNHEY, CDR2 SMNVEV (reference sequence). Trimming took 5 bases from V and 8 from J; bases not matched to a gene: 9. This CDR3 spans 14 amino acids. The CDR3 region is CASSRTGAFYEQFF. For the CDR3, the DNA is TGTGCCAGCAGTCGAACAGGGGCTTTCTATGAGCAGTTCTTC.

This sequence joins TRBV27 and TRBJ1-1, with TRBD1 matching over 7 bases. This CDR3 comprises 14 residues. CDR1 MNHEY and CDR2 SMNVEV come from the germline V gene (reference sequence). V shed 7 bases, J shed 0 bases, and the junction held 5 bases outside the gene matches. CDR3 nucleotides: TGTGCCAGCACCACGACAGGGATGAACACTGAAGCTTTCTTT. Translated, it gives CASTTTGMNTEAFF.